The 21 T cell receptor beta chains given below trace back to one sample, sequenced in a study of shared clonotypes between healthy human individuals. Profiled with immunoSEQ multiplex PCR; TCRdb holds only in-frame clones, not every one. The profile shows millions of clones, approximately 93% of them singletons. What was sequenced was naive CD4+ T cells from PBMCs. The subset: CD45RA+ positively selected. The receptors stem from a man between 18 and 29 years old in good health. Some clones in this sample may be carry-over from other donors' samples.

A single count supports this clone. The rearrangement links TRBV18 to TRBJ2-7; no clear D. The CDR3 covers 14 residues. V was shortened by 1 base and J by 5 bases, with 12 bases between the two germline ends. Germline CDR1 KGHSH, CDR2 LQKENI. Written as DNA, the CDR3 is TGTGCCAGCTCACCACAACGGCCAGCGAACGAGCAGTACTTC. Its protein is CASSPQRPANEQYF. Together with reference TRBV18 and TRBJ2-7, the CDR3 gives the full variable domain: NAGVMQNPRHLVRRRGQEARLRCSPMKGHSHVYWYRQLPEEGLKFMVYLQKENIIDESGMPKERFSAEFPKEGPSILRIQQVVRGDSAAYFCASSPQRPANEQYFGPGTRLTVT.

This chain uses TRBV28 with TRBJ1-5; D remains ambiguous. The germline V gene has CDR1 MDHEN and CDR2 SYDVKM. This CDR3 comprises 14 residues. The V and J ends lost 1 base and 5 bases respectively, with 9 bases between them. Here the CDR3 reads CASSLLTQDQPQHF. In DNA form, the CDR3 reads TGTGCCAGCAGTTTATTGACACAAGATCAGCCCCAGCATTTT.

The chain employs TRBV9 and TRBJ2-3; no clear D. The CDR3 loop spans 16 amino acids. Germline values: CDR1 SGDLS, CDR2 YYNGEE. V was cut by 3 bases and J by 3 bases, with 17 bases left in between. The CDR3 loop is CASSANDRLRTDTQYF. The CDR3 nucleotides are TGTGCCAGCAGCGCCAACGACCGCTTAAGGACAGATACGCAGTATTTT.

The V and J genes are TRBV5-1 and TRBJ2-7; tentative D call: TRBD2 (6 bases). V lost 3 bases and J lost 7, with 23 bases in between. The germline gives CDR1 SGHRS, CDR2 YFSETQ. CDR3 length equals 16 residues. The CDR3 DNA follows: TGCGCCAGCAGCTCGGGGGTCGGGACCCCATCCGCGGAGCAGTACTTC. As protein: CASSSGVGTPSAEQYF.

The gene calls are TRBV6-5 and TRBJ2-2; the D is unclear. Germline loops: CDR1 MNHEY, CDR2 SVGAGI. The germline V and J ends were trimmed by 0 bases and 2 bases, with 7 bases remaining between them. The CDR3 is 15 residues long. The CDR3 nucleotides are TGTGCCAGCAGTTACTCGTCATATAACACCGGGGAGCTGTTTTTT. Protein product: CASSYSSYNTGELFF.

V gene TRBV4-1 combines with J gene TRBJ1-1; D is ambiguous. The CDR3 sequence is 11 residues long. The germline CDR1 and CDR2 sequences are MGHRA and YSYEKL. The V gene lost 1 base and the J gene lost 10 bases, with 7 bases spanning the gap. The CDR3 DNA is TGCGCCAGCAGCCAAGGAACCGGAGCTTTCTTT. Amino acid sequence: CASSQGTGAFF.

This chain's CDR3 is CASSVDLTGNGLRAEAFF. The CDR3 DNA sequence: TGCGCCAGCAGCGTGGACCTGACAGGCAACGGCCTACGTGCTGAAGCTTTCTTT. This sequence joins TRBV5-1 and TRBJ1-1, with a tentative D call TRBD1 (6 bases). Germline lookup yields CDR1 SGHRS and CDR2 YFSETQ. The CDR3 spans 18 residues. Trimming removed 4 bases from V and 6 bases from J, with 28 bases in between.

For this clone: The sample carries other DNA sequences with the same CDR3. V gene TRBV28 combines with J gene TRBJ2-1; D is undetermined. The CDR3 extends over 11 amino acids. V was trimmed by 5 bases and J by 4 bases, leaving 3 bases between them. CDR1 and CDR2 from the germline V gene are MDHEN and SYDVKM. CDR3 protein: CASSPYNEQFF. Written as DNA, the CDR3 is TGTGCCAGCAGTCCATACAATGAGCAGTTCTTC.

The chain combines TRBV18 with TRBJ2-7; 10 bases map to TRBD1. Germline-derived CDR1 and CDR2 are KGHSH and LQKENI. The CDR3 is made up of 14 amino acids. Trimming removed 4 bases from V and 5 bases from J; junction bases left unmatched: 5. The CDR3 here is CASSRRDRGDEQYF. The CDR3 DNA reads as TGTGCCAGCTCACGCCGGGACAGGGGTGACGAGCAGTACTTC.

This chain connects TRBV6-5 to TRBJ2-5; D possibly corresponds to TRBD1 (5 bases). Germline CDR1 and CDR2: MNHEY and SVGAGI. The CDR3 length is 13 residues. The V and J ends lost 2 bases and 5 bases respectively, with 9 bases between them. CDR3 nucleotide sequence: TGTGCCAGCAGTTACAGGGGCCTGGAGACCCAGTACTTC. It specifies CASSYRGLETQYF.

The J gene is TRBJ2-1, the V gene TRBV18; D tentatively reads TRBD1 or TRBD2 (5 bases each). V lost 1 base and J lost 5, with 15 bases in between. From germline, CDR1 is KGHSH and CDR2 LQKENI. The CDR3 has 16 residues. Written as DNA, the CDR3 is TGTGCCAGCTCACCACGGACACCCGGGACGGACAATGAGCAGTTCTTC. It codes for CASSPRTPGTDNEQFF.

The chain uses TRBV5-1 and TRBJ1-5, with D perhaps matching TRBD1 (6 bases). CDR3 length equals 15 residues. Germline lookup yields CDR1 SGHRS and CDR2 YFSETQ. V was trimmed by 4 bases and J by 4 bases, leaving 15 bases between them. The chain's CDR3 is CASSLEGGWNQPQHF. The CDR3 nucleotides are TGCGCCAGCAGCCTCGAGGGGGGGTGGAATCAGCCCCAGCATTTT. Based on the CDR3 plus reference TRBV5-1 and TRBJ1-5, the full variable domain is KAGVTQTPRYLIKTRGQQVTLSCSPISGHRSVSWYQQTPGQGLQFLFEYFSETQRNKGNFPGRFSGRQFSNSRSEMNVSTLELGDSALYLCASSLEGGWNQPQHFGDGTRLSIL.

This sequence joins TRBV10-3 and TRBJ2-3; 7 positions agree with TRBD1. Germline-derived CDR1 and CDR2 are ENHRY and SYGVKD. The CDR3 runs 15 residues. J was trimmed by 2 bases and V by 5 bases; bases with no gene match: 7. The CDR3 DNA reads TGTGCCATCAGTACCGGACAGGCGACCACAGATACGCAGTATTTT. Encoded protein: CAISTGQATTDTQYF.

This rearrangement joins TRBV21-1 to TRBJ1-2. TRBV21-1 is noted as a pseudogene. This CDR3 has 17 amino acids. The CDR3 DNA reads as TGTGCCAGCAGCGGCCCCAGGACGGGCTTAGCTAACTATGGCTACACCTTC. This codes for CASSGPRTGLANYGYTF.

The chain carries TRBV29-1 and TRBJ1-1; D is unclear. Trimming pared 3 bases from V and 0 bases from J, leaving 5 bases between. The germline V gene has CDR1 SQVTM and CDR2 ANQGSEA. The CDR3 loop spans 12 amino acids. The CDR3 spells CSVDGLNTEAFF. The DNA of the CDR3 is TGCAGCGTTGATGGGTTGAACACTGAAGCTTTCTTT.

The chain recombines TRBV28 with TRBJ2-4; 7 bases line up with TRBD1. V trimming: 5 bases; J trimming: 1 base; junction bases outside the gene matches: 8. Germline values: CDR1 MDHEN, CDR2 SYDVKM. This CDR3 region has 16 residues. The CDR3 DNA is TGTGCCAGCAGTCCTAGGGGGCGAAGTGCCAAAAACATTCAGTACTTC. It translates to CASSPRGRSAKNIQYF.

Regarding this clone: Other DNA sequences in this specimen translate into the identical CDR3. The genes are TRBV18 and TRBJ2-7, with 7 bases aligning to TRBD1. This CDR3 has 13 amino acids. CDR1 and CDR2 from the germline V gene are KGHSH and LQKENI. The V gene end was trimmed by 5 bases and the J gene end by 2 bases; junction bases not matched to a gene: 3. In DNA form, the CDR3 reads TGTGCCAGCTCAAGGGACAGCACCTACGAGCAGTACTTC. This gives the protein CASSRDSTYEQYF.

The chain couples TRBV28 to TRBJ1-5, with D maybe TRBD1 (5 bases). The V gene's germline CDR1 is MDHEN and CDR2 SYDVKM. This CDR3 comprises 18 residues. Trimming shortened V by 7 bases and J by 0 bases, and 22 bases separated the two germline ends. CDR3 residues: CASNTPGAVAYSNQPQHF. The CDR3 DNA reads as TGTGCCAGCAACACCCCTGGGGCAGTCGCCTATAGCAATCAGCCCCAGCATTTT.

The chain is built from TRBV4-1 and TRBJ1-1; D is unresolved. The V and J ends lost 4 bases and 1 base respectively, with 13 bases between them. The CDR3 has 15 amino acids. Per the germline V gene, CDR1 is MGHRA and CDR2 is YSYEKL. CDR3 in amino acids: CASSLRSGANTEAFF. CDR3 sequence (DNA): TGCGCCAGCAGCCTTCGATCGGGTGCGAACACTGAAGCTTTCTTT.

This clone was detected only once. The chain joins TRBV27 to TRBJ2-7, with D possibly TRBD1 on 6 matching bases. Trimming removed 8 bases at V and 2 bases at J, with 16 bases between. Germline V CDR1 and CDR2: MNHEY, SMNVEV (reference sequence). CDR3 size: 14 residues. This CDR3 is CASRASGQPYEQYF. The CDR3, as DNA: TGTGCCAGCCGGGCGAGCGGACAGCCCTACGAGCAGTACTTC.

The chain has TRBV14 and TRBJ1-3; weak D call: TRBD1 (5 bases). This CDR3 comprises 16 residues. Germline-derived CDR1 and CDR2 are SGHDN and FVKESK. Trimming removed 2 bases at V and 0 bases at J, with 11 bases between. CDR3 protein: CASSQRGSYSGNTIYF. CDR3 nucleotides: TGTGCCAGCAGCCAACGGGGCAGCTACTCTGGAAACACCATATATTTT.